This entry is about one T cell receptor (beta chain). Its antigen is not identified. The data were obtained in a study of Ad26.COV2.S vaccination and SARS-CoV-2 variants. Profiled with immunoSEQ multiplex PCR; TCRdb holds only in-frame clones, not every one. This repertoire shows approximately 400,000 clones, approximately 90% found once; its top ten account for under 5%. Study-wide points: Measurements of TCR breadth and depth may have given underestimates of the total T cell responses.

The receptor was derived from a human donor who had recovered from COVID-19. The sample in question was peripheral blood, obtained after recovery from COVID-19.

CDR3 DNA: TGCGCCAGCAGCCCTACCCCGACAGGGGTTAATGAAAAACTGTTTTTT. Protein sequence: CASSPTPTGVNEKLFF. The rearrangement joins TRBV5-1 to TRBJ1-4; TRBD1 matches at 8 bases. The CDR3 sequence is 16 residues long. Per germline, CDR1 SGHRS and CDR2 YFSETQ. V dropped 4 bases and J dropped 4; count of bases not matched to a gene: 9. The full variable domain, completed using reference TRBV5-1 and TRBJ1-4, is KAGVTQTPRYLIKTRGQQVTLSCSPISGHRSVSWYQQTPGQGLQFLFEYFSETQRNKGNFPGRFSGRQFSNSRSEMNVSTLELGDSALYLCASSPTPTGVNEKLFFGSGTQLSVL.